These 25 T cell receptor beta chains came from one sample sequenced in a study of OX40 agonist ivuxolimab in advanced cancers. Assay used: immunoSEQ multiplex PCR; TCRdb lists only in-frame clones, some missing. The sample includes tens of thousands of clones, around 93% of them seen just once. The source was CD4+ or CD8+ T cells sorted from blood, collected in a trial of the OX40 agonist ivuxolimab. These TCRs come from an adult with an advanced solid tumor such as melanoma, head and neck, liver or kidney cancer.

This clone was counted between two and nine times. The chain carries TRBV19 and TRBJ1-1; 7 nucleotides align to TRBD1. The CDR3 consists of 15 residues. J lost 2 bases, V lost 3 bases, and 6 bases had no gene match. Germline V gives CDR1 LNHDA, CDR2 SQIVND (reference sequence). Here the CDR3 DNA reads TGTGCCAGTAGTATCCCGGGACAGCCTAACACTGAAGCTTTCTTT. Amino acids: CASSIPGQPNTEAFF.

The chain carries TRBV27 and TRBJ2-2, with TRBD2 identical over 15 bases. Germline CDR1 and CDR2: MNHEY and SMNVEV (reference sequence). This CDR3 has 18 amino acids. J lost 5 bases, V lost 8 bases, and 12 bases had no gene match. The CDR3 nucleotides are TGTGCCAGCGGCCACCTAACCGGGACTAGCGGGAGGACCGGGGAGCTGTTTTTT. As protein: CASGHLTGTSGRTGELFF.

V and J are TRBV4-1 and TRBJ2-1; TRBD2 matches at 11 bases. The J segment lost 4 bases and the V segment lost 3 bases, leaving 14 bases of the junction unmatched. This CDR3 comprises 19 residues. CDR1 MGHRA and CDR2 YSYEKL come from the germline V gene. Here the CDR3 DNA reads TGCGCCAGCAGCCACCCCTCCAAAGGGACTAGCGGCTCTTACAATGAGCAGTTCTTC. This encodes CASSHPSKGTSGSYNEQFF.

This clone was seen only once. This chain joins TRBV28 and TRBJ2-7, with D maybe TRBD1 (6 bases). The CDR3 contains 19 residues. V was trimmed by 4 bases and J by 0 bases, leaving 25 bases between them. Germline V lookup: CDR1 MDHEN, CDR2 SYDVKM. The CDR3 here is CASSSPIEIRGPLSYEQYF. In DNA, the CDR3 is TGTGCCAGCAGTTCACCGATTGAAATCAGGGGCCCGCTCTCCTACGAGCAGTACTTC.

As regards this clone: The junction departs from the called germline gene at one end, perhaps through a read error. V gene TRBV7-7 combines with J gene TRBJ2-2, with 9 bases aligning to TRBD1. Per germline, CDR1 SSHAT and CDR2 FNYEAQ (reference sequence). This CDR3 comprises 19 residues. The CDR3 region is CASSLAGQGFVLDTGELFF. DNA for the CDR3: TGTGCTAGCAGCTTAGCCGGACAGGGGTTTGTTCTGGACACCGGGGAGCTGTTTTTT.

The V call is TRBV16, the J call TRBJ2-3, with 7 bases lining up with TRBD2. V lost 2 bases to trimming and J lost 4 bases; unmatched junction nucleotides: 3. This CDR3 contains 14 residues. Germline-derived CDR1 and CDR2 are KGHSY and FQNENV. The CDR3 sequence: CASSQPAGADTQYF. CDR3 in DNA: TGTGCCAGCAGCCAACCGGCGGGGGCAGATACGCAGTATTTT.

This sequence joins TRBV9 and TRBJ1-2, with D perhaps TRBD1 (6 bases). There are 14 residues in the CDR3. In germline, CDR1 is SGDLS, CDR2 YYNGEE. V lost 3 bases, J lost 0 bases, and 9 bases lay in between. The CDR3 coding sequence is TGTGCCAGCAGCGCGACAGGTACTAACTATGGCTACACCTTC. Its protein product is CASSATGTNYGYTF.

This chain links TRBV21-1 with TRBJ1-5. TRBV21-1 is flagged as a pseudogene. This CDR3 is 16 amino acids long. This CDR3 reads CASSPRGVESNQPQHF. DNA for the CDR3: TGTGCCAGCAGCCCGAGGGGGGTAGAGAGCAATCAGCCCCAGCATTTT.

This chain connects TRBV7-2 to TRBJ2-5; TRBD1 agrees at 8 bases. The CDR3 loop spans 18 amino acids. Germline V CDR1 and CDR2: SGHTA, FQGNSA. J was trimmed by 1 base and V by 1 base; bases with no gene match: 11. CDR3 region: CASSLGDRPPAAQETQYF. For the CDR3, the DNA is TGTGCCAGCAGCTTAGGGGACAGGCCCCCCGCGGCCCAAGAGACCCAGTACTTC.

The chain employs TRBV6-4 and TRBJ2-3; TRBD2 might be the D (6 bases). Germline V gene lookup returns CDR1 MRHNA and CDR2 SNTAGT. V was cut by 9 bases and J by 4 bases, with 17 bases left in between. This CDR3 contains 14 residues. The CDR3 DNA is TGTGCCAGTCCTCTCTGGGGGGTAGCAGATACGCAGTATTTT. As protein: CASPLWGVADTQYF.

The chain carries TRBV15 and TRBJ2-2, with D hard to call. The CDR3 spans 13 residues. The germline CDR1 and CDR2 sequences are LNHNV and YYDKDF (reference sequence). The V end lost 3 bases, the J end lost 8 bases, and 10 bases lay between the germline ends. The CDR3 DNA reads as TGTGCCACCAGCAGTCCCCTGAGGGGGGAGCTGTTTTTT. This sequence encodes CATSSPLRGELFF.

In its sample, this clone was seen a few times. The V gene is TRBV15, the J gene TRBJ2-7, with 9 nucleotides matching TRBD2. V lost 1 base to trimming and J lost 5 bases; unmatched junction nucleotides: 3. Germline V gene lookup returns CDR1 LNHNV and CDR2 YYDKDF (reference sequence). The CDR3 is 14 amino acids. In DNA form, the CDR3 reads TGTGCCACCAGCAGAGGGGCTAGCGGGAACGAGCAGTACTTC. Protein product: CATSRGASGNEQYF.

This chain connects TRBV4-3 to TRBJ2-7; 8 bases map to TRBD1. Germline CDR1 and CDR2: LGHNA and YSLEER. The ends lost 4 bases at V and 3 bases at J; junction bases unmatched: 5. The CDR3 is 14 amino acids. The CDR3 DNA is TGCGCCAGCAGCCCCGGACAGGGAATCTACGAGCAGTACTTC. It codes for CASSPGQGIYEQYF.

This sequence joins TRBV6-5 and TRBJ2-7; 7 bases agree with TRBD1. CDR3 size: 14 residues. V shed 2 bases and J 11 bases; nucleotides not matched to a gene: 12. Germline assignment: CDR1 MNHEY and CDR2 SVGAGI. The CDR3 protein is CASSYAQGHPLEYF. The CDR3 DNA is TGTGCCAGCAGTTACGCACAGGGGCACCCGCTTGAGTACTTC.

The chain recombines TRBV6-1 with TRBJ1-4, with 7 bases that match TRBD1. V was pared by 1 base and J by 5 bases, with 4 bases of the junction left unmatched. Germline-derived CDR1 and CDR2 are MNHNS and SASEGT. The CDR3 runs 15 residues. Written as DNA, the CDR3 is TGTGCCAGCAGTGAAGGTGGGACAGCCAATGAAAAACTGTTTTTT. Its translation: CASSEGGTANEKLFF.

This chain uses TRBV7-9 with TRBJ2-4, with D perhaps matching TRBD1 (7 bases). The germline CDR1 and CDR2 sequences are SEHNR and FQNEAQ (reference sequence). This CDR3 spans 14 amino acids. Trimming stripped 5 bases from V and 6 bases from J, with 14 bases between. The CDR3 DNA reads as TGTGCCAGCAGCCCACACCAGGGGGGAAACATTCAGTACTTC. Protein product: CASSPHQGGNIQYF. The complete variable domain, with remaining parts taken from reference TRBV7-9 and TRBJ2-4, reads DTGVSQNPRHKITKRGQNVTFRCDPISEHNRLYWYRQTLGQGPEFLTYFQNEAQLEKSRLLSDRFSAERPKGSFSTLEIQRTEQGDSAMYLCASSPHQGGNIQYFGAGTRLSVL.

This clone occurred a few times. The chain uses TRBV18 and TRBJ2-6, with D possibly being TRBD1 (5 bases). This CDR3 has 17 residues. V lost 1 base and J 5 bases, leaving 15 bases between the germline ends. Germline lookup yields CDR1 KGHSH and CDR2 LQKENI. This CDR3 reads CASSPQRQPERANVLTF. CDR3 nucleotides: TGTGCCAGCTCACCACAACGACAGCCCGAAAGGGCCAACGTCCTGACTTTC.

The rearrangement joins TRBV19 to TRBJ1-5; D is ambiguous. Germline CDR1 LNHDA, CDR2 SQIVND (reference sequence). V shed 4 bases and J shed 4 bases, with 8 bases lying between them. The CDR3 has 13 residues. The chain's CDR3 is CASSTWRNQPQHF. CDR3 DNA: TGTGCCAGTAGTACGTGGAGAAATCAGCCCCAGCATTTT.

For the CDR3, the DNA is TGTGCCAGCAGCGTAGGAGGGGTGGCTAATGAAAAACTGTTTTTT. It codes for CASSVGGVANEKLFF. This sequence joins TRBV9 and TRBJ1-4, with D tentatively TRBD1 (5 bases). The CDR3 length is 15 residues. V was shortened by 0 bases and J by 3 bases, with 9 bases between the two germline ends. Germline CDR1 and CDR2: SGDLS and YYNGEE.

The V call is TRBV7-9, the J call TRBJ2-3, with 7 bases matching TRBD2. CDR1 SEHNR and CDR2 FQNEAQ come from the germline V gene (reference sequence). The CDR3 loop spans 16 amino acids. V was clipped by 5 bases and J by 2 bases; unmatched bases: 10. CDR3 sequence reads: CASSRREVILTDTQYF. Here the CDR3 DNA reads TGTGCCAGCAGCCGCCGGGAGGTCATCCTCACAGATACGCAGTATTTT.

V gene TRBV19 combines with J gene TRBJ1-1; 8 positions agree with TRBD1. Germline CDR1 reads LNHDA; CDR2 reads SQIVND (reference sequence). Unmatched junction bases numbered 2, after V lost 1 base and J lost 1 base. This CDR3 contains 15 residues. In DNA, the CDR3 is TGTGCCAGTAGTATAGCCGGACAGGGGAACACTGAAGCTTTCTTT. Translating gives CASSIAGQGNTEAFF.

The V and J genes are TRBV29-1 and TRBJ1-1; D remains ambiguous. V lost 5 bases, J lost 3 bases, and 13 bases lay in between. This CDR3 has 13 residues. Germline CDR1 reads SQVTM; CDR2 reads ANQGSEA. For the CDR3, the DNA is TGCAGCGTTCCGGGCGTCGGGTACACTGAAGCTTTCTTT. Its protein is CSVPGVGYTEAFF.

This clone appeared a single time. This sequence joins TRBV4-3 and TRBJ2-7; 10 nucleotides line up with TRBD1. The CDR3 extends over 14 amino acids. Germline V CDR1 and CDR2: LGHNA, YSLEER. The V and J ends lost 4 bases and 4 bases, in that order; junction bases with no gene match: 4. CDR3 coding DNA: TGCGCCAGCAGCCCGAGGACAGGGGGGTACGAGCAGTACTTC. It is translated as CASSPRTGGYEQYF.

This clone was found once. The chain recombines TRBV7-8 with TRBJ1-2; 8 positions match TRBD1. J gave up 8 bases and V 2 bases, and 4 bases lay outside the gene matches. Germline V gives CDR1 SGHVS, CDR2 FQNEAQ. The CDR3 contains 13 residues. CDR3 region: CASSLQGAQGYTF. CDR3 coding DNA: TGTGCCAGCAGCTTACAGGGGGCCCAGGGCTACACCTTC. The whole variable domain, remainder taken from reference TRBV7-8 and TRBJ1-2, is GAGVSQSPRYKVAKRGQDVALRCDPISGHVSLFWYQQALGQGPEFLTYFQNEAQLDKSGLPSDRFFAERPEGSVSTLKIQRTQQEDSAVYLCASSLQGAQGYTFGSGTRLTVV.

The chain uses TRBV28 and TRBJ1-3; 8 nucleotides line up with TRBD1. Germline trimming cut 6 bases from V and 4 bases from J; bases unmatched to any gene: 2. CDR3 length: 13 residues. CDR1 and CDR2 (germline): MDHEN, SYDVKM. DNA of the CDR3: TGTGCCAGCAGCAGGGGGCCCGGAAACACCATATATTTT. It codes for CASSRGPGNTIYF. The full variable domain, in which reference TRBV28 and TRBJ1-3 provide the parts outside the CDR3, is DVKVTQSSRYLVKRTGEKVFLECVQDMDHENMFWYRQDPGLGLRLIYFSYDVKMKEKGDIPEGYSVSREKKERFSLILESASTNQTSMYLCASSRGPGNTIYFGEGSWLTVV.